This T cell receptor (beta chain) was captured by sequencing in a study of identical twins. Germline values: CDR1 MNHNS, CDR2 SASEGT. The CDR3 spans 13 residues. Trimming pared 8 bases from V and 2 bases from J, leaving 12 bases between. Template switching created a universal primer site, and the cDNA included unique molecular identifiers. Each CDR3 protein is one row after TCRdb ran MiXCR on the 5' RACE reads. The data contain about 920,000 distinct CDR3 sequences, approximately 13% of them singletons. These same data were also listed under a study on yellow fever vaccine responses in identical twins. As reported in that work: Reportedly, the response of twins' T cells to the vaccine seemed partly convergent, partly personalized.

This chain connects TRBV6-1 to TRBJ2-5; D ambiguous. This receptor was identified in a woman under 30 in good health. Sequences were obtained from PBMCs. The CDR3 protein is CASSTSKQETQYF. In nucleotides, the CDR3 is TGTGCCAGCTCGACCTCTAAACAAGAGACCCAGTACTTC.